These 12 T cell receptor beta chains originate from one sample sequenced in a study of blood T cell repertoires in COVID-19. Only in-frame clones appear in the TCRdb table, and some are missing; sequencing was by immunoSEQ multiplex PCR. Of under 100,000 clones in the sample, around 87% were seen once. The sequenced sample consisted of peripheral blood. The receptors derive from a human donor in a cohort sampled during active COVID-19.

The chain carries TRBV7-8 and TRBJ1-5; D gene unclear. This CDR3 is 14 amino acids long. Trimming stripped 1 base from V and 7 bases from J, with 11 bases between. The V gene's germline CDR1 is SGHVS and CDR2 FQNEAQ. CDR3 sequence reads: CASSLDKGGQPQHF. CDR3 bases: TGTGCCAGCAGCTTAGACAAGGGCGGGCAGCCCCAGCATTTT.

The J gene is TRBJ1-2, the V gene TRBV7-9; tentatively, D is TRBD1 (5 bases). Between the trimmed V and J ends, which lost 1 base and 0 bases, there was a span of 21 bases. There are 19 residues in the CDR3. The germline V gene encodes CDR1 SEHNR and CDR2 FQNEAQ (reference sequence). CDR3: CASSLVPPQSGATNYGYTF. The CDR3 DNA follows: TGTGCCAGCAGCTTAGTGCCCCCCCAGAGCGGGGCCACTAACTATGGCTACACCTTC.

The CDR3 sequence is CASSRRTGRDEQFF. In DNA, the CDR3 is TGCGCCAGCAGCCGACGGACGGGCAGGGATGAGCAGTTCTTC. The gene calls are TRBV4-3 and TRBJ2-1; D is perhaps TRBD1 (5 bases). CDR3 length equals 14 residues. From germline, CDR1 is LGHNA and CDR2 YSLEER. V lost 4 bases, J lost 8 bases, and 15 bases lay in between.

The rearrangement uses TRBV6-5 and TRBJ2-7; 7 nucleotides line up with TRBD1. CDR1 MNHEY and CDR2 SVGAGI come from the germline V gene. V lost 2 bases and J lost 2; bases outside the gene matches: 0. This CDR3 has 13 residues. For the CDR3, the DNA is TGTGCCAGCAGTTACCAGGGGGCCTACGAGCAGTACTTC. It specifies CASSYQGAYEQYF.

CDR3 loop: CASSLAAGNHTF. The CDR3 DNA reads TGTGCCAGCAGCTTAGCGGCAGGGAATCACACCTTC. This chain uses TRBV7-9 with TRBJ1-2; a possible D gene is TRBD1 (5 bases). Trimming took 0 bases from V and 12 from J, leaving 11 bases between them. Per germline, CDR1 SEHNR and CDR2 FQNEAQ (reference sequence). This CDR3 comprises 12 residues.

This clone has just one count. The CDR3 protein is CASSLVGGISTEAFF. The CDR3, as DNA: TGTGCCAGCAGCTTAGTGGGGGGTATAAGCACTGAAGCTTTCTTT. This chain links TRBV11-2 with TRBJ1-1; TRBD1 is a possible D gene (5 bases). The CDR3 sequence is 15 residues long. Germline CDR1 reads SGHAT; CDR2 reads FQNNGV. Trimming shortened V by 1 base and J by 4 bases, and 13 bases separated the two germline ends.

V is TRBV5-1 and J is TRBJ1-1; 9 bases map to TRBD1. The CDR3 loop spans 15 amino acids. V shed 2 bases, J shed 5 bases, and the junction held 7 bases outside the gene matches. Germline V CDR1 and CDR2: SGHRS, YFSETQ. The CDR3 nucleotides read TGCGCCAGCAGCTTCCCGACAGGGGGAAAAACTGAAGCTTTCTTT. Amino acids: CASSFPTGGKTEAFF.

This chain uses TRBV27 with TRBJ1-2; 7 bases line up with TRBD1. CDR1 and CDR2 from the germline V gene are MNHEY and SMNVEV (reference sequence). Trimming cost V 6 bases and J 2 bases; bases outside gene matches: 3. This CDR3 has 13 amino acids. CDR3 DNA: TGTGCCAGCAGCCCGGGACAGAACTATGGCTACACCTTC. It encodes CASSPGQNYGYTF.

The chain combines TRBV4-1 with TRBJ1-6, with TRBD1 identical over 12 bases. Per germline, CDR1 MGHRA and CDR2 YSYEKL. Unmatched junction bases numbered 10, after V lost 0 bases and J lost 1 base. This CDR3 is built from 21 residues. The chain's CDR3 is CASSQDPREGQGASYNSPLHF. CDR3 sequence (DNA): TGCGCCAGCAGCCAAGATCCTCGAGAGGGACAGGGGGCTTCCTATAATTCACCCCTCCACTTT.

CDR3 nucleotides: TGCGCCAGCAGCGCGGGACAGATTAATGAAAAACTGTTTTTT. Its protein product is CASSAGQINEKLFF. This sequence joins TRBV5-1 and TRBJ1-4; 7 bases are shared with TRBD1. V gave up 4 bases and J gave up 4 bases; unmatched junction bases: 4. This CDR3 comprises 14 residues. Germline CDR1 is SGHRS and CDR2 is YFSETQ.

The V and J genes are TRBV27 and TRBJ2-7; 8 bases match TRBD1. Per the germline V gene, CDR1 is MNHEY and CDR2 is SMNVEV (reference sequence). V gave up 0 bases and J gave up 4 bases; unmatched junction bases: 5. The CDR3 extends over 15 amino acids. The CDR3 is CASSLSGTGSYEQYF. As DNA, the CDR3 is TGTGCCAGCAGTTTATCCGGGACAGGTAGTTACGAGCAGTACTTC.

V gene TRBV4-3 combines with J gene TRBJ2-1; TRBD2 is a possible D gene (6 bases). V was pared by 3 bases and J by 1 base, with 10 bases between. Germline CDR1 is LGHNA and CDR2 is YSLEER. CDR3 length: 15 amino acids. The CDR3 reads CASSHSRGSYNEQFF. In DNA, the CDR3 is TGCGCCAGCAGCCATAGTCGGGGGTCCTACAATGAGCAGTTCTTC.